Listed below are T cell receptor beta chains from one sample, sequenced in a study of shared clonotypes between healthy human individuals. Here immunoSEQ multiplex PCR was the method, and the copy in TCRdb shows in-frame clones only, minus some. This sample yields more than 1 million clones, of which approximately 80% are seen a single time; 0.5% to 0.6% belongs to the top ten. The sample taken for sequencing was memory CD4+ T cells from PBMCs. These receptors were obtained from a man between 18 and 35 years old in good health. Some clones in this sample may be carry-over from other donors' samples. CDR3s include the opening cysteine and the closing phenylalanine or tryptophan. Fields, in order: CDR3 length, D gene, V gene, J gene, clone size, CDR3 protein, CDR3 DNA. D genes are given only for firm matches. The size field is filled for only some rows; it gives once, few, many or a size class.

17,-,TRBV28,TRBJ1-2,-,CASRGRTRNKMDYGYTF,TGTGCCAGCAGGGGAAGGACGCGAAACAAGATGGACTATGGCTACACCTTC
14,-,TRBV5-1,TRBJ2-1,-,CASSFGGNYNEQFF,TGCGCCAGCAGCTTCGGCGGAAACTACAATGAGCAGTTCTTC
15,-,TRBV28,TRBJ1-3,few,CASRGGARSGNTIYF,TGTGCCAGCCGGGGGGGGGCCCGCTCTGGAAACACCATATATTTT
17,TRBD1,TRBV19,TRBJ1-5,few,CAGDPDRYWLSNQPQHF,TGTGCCGGGGATCCGGACAGGTACTGGCTGAGCAATCAGCCCCAGCATTTT
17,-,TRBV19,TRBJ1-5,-,CASSPRRTDYSNQPQHF,TGTGCCAGTAGCCCTAGGAGGACAGATTATAGCAATCAGCCCCAGCATTTT
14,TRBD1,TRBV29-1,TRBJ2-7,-,CSVEAGQGSSGQYF,TGCAGCGTGGAGGCGGGACAGGGATCGTCTGGGCAGTACTTC
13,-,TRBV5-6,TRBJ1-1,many,CASSEGPWGEAFF,TGTGCCAGCAGCGAGGGCCCCTGGGGCGAAGCTTTCTTT
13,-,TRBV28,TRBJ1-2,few,CASTPDGNYGYTF,TGTGCCAGCACCCCAGACGGTAACTATGGCTACACCTTC
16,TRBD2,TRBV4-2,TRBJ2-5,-,CASSQGEREYQETQYF,TGTGCCAGCAGCCAAGGTGAGCGGGAGTACCAAGAGACCCAGTACTTC
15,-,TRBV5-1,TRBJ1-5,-,CASSPGGLANQPQHF,TGCGCCAGCAGCCCGGGGGGGTTGGCAAACCAGCCCCAGCATTTT
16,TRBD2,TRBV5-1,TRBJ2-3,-,CASSLGLAGGTDTQYF,TGCGCCAGCAGCCTAGGACTAGCGGGGGGCACAGATACGCAGTATTTT
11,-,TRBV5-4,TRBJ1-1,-,CASSAGPEAFF,TGTGCCAGCAGCGCCGGACCTGAAGCTTTCTTT
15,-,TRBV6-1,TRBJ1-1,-,CASRKRILVYTEAFF,TGTGCCAGCAGGAAACGAATACTTGTGTACACTGAAGCTTTCTTT
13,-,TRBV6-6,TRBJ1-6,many,CASSPTYNSPLHF,TGTGCCAGCAGTCCAACCTATAATTCACCCCTCCACTTT